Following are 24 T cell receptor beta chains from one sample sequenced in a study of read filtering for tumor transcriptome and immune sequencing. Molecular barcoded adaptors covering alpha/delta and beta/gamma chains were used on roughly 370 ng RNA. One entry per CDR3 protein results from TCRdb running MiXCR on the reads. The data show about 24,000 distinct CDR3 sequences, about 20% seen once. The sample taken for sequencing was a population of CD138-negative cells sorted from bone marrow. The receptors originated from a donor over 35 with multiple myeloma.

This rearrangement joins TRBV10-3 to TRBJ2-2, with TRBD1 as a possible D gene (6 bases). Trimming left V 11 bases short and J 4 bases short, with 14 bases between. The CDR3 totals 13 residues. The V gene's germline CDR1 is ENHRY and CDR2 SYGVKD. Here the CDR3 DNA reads TGTGCCGGCCACGGGACACTCACCGGGGAGCTGTTTTTT. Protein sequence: CAGHGTLTGELFF.

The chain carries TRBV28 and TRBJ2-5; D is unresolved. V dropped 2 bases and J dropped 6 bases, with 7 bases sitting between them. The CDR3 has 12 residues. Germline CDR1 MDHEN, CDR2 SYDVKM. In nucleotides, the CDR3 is TGTGCCAGCAGTTTAAACCGGAAGACCCAGTACTTC. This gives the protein CASSLNRKTQYF.

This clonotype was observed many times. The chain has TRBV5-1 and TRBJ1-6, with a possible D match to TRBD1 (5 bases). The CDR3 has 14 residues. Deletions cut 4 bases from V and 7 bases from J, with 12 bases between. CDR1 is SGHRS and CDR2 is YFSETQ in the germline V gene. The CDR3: CASSQGTTNSPLHF. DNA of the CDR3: TGCGCCAGCAGCCAAGGGACCACGAATTCACCCCTCCACTTT.

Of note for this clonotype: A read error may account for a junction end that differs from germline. CDR3 region: CAISESRDQRPQHF. The CDR3 DNA reads TGTGCCATCAGTGAGTCTCGCGACCAGCGGCCCCAGCATTTC. The V gene is TRBV10-3, the J gene TRBJ1-5; D remains unclear. Germline CDR1 ENHRY, CDR2 SYGVKD. This CDR3 has 14 residues.

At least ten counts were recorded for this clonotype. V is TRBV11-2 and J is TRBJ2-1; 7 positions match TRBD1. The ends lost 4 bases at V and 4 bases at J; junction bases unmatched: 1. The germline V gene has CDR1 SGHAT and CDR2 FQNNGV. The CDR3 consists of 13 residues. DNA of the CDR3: TGTGCCAGCAGCTGGGACAGTTACAATGAGCAGTTCTTC. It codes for CASSWDSYNEQFF.

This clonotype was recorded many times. The CDR3 region has the DNA TGTGCCAGCAGCCAAGGAGGGGGTCCCAAAAACATTCAGTACTTC. It yields the protein CASSQGGGPKNIQYF. V and J are TRBV4-2 and TRBJ2-4, with D perhaps TRBD1 (6 bases). The CDR3 spans 15 residues. Germline loops: CDR1 LGHNA, CDR2 YNFKEQ. V was pared by 1 base and J by 2 bases, with 9 bases between.

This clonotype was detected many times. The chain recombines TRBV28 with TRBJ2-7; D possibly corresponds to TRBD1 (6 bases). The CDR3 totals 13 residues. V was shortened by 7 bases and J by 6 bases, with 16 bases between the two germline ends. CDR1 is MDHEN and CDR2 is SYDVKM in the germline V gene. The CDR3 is CASMQQGPAEQYF. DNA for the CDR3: TGTGCCAGCATGCAACAGGGCCCCGCCGAGCAGTACTTC.

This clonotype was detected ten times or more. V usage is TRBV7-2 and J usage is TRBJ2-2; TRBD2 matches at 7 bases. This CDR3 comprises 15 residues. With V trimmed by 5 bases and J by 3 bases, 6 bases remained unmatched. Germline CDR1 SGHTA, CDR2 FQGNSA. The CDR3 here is CASSPTSDHTGELFF. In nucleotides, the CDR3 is TGTGCCAGCAGCCCAACTAGCGACCACACCGGGGAGCTGTTTTTT.

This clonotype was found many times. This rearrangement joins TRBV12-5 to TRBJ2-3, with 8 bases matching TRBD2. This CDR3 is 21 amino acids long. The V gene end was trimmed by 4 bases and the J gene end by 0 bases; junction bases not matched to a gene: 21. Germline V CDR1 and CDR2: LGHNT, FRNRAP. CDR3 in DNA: TGTGCTAGTGGTTCGGACCTAGCGGGTGCTCACTTGCTCACTAGCACAGATACGCAGTATTTT. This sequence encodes CASGSDLAGAHLLTSTDTQYF.

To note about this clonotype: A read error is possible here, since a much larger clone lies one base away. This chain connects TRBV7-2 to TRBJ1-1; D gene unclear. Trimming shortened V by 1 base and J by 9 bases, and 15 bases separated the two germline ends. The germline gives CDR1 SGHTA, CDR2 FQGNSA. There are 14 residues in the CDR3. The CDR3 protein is CASSLDRAGSQAFF. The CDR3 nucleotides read TGTGCCAGCAGCTTAGACCGGGCAGGCAGCCAAGCTTTCTTT. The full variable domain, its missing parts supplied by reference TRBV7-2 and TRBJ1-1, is GAGVSQSPSNKVTEKGKDVELRCDPISGHTALYWYRQSLGQGLEFLIYFQGNSAPDKSGLPSDRFSAERTGGSVSTLTIQRTQQEDSAVYLCASSLDRAGSQAFFGQGTRLTVV.

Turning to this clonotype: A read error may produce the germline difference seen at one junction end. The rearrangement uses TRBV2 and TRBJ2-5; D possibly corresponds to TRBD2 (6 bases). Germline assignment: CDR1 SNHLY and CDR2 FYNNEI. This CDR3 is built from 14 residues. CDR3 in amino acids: CSGKEGLNQGTQYF. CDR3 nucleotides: TGTTCCGGCAAGGAGGGGTTGAATCAAGGGACCCAGTACTTC.

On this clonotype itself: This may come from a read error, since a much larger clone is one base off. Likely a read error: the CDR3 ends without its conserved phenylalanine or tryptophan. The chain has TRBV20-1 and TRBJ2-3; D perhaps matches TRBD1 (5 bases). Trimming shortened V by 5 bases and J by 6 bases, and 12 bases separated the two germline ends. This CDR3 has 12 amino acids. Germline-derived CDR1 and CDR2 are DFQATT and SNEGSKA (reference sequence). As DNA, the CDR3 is TGCAGTGCTGCGTCAGCAGGGGATACGCAGTATTCT. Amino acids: CSAASAGDTQYS.

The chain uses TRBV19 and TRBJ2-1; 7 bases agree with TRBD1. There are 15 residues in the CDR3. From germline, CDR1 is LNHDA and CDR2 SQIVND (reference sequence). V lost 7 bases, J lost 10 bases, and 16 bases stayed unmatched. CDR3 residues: CASKFGDRDIREQFF. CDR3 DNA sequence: TGTGCCAGTAAATTCGGGGACAGAGATATCCGGGAGCAGTTCTTC.

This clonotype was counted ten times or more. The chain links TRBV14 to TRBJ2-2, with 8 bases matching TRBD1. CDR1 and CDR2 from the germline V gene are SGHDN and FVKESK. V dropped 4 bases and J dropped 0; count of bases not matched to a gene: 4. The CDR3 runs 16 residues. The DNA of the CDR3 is TGTGCCAGCAGCCGACAGGGGCTAGCGAACACCGGGGAGCTGTTTTTT. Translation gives CASSRQGLANTGELFF.

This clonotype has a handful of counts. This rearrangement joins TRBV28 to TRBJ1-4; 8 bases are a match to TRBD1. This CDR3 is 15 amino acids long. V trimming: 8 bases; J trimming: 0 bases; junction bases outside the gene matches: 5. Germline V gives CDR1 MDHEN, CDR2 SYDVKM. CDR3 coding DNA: TGTGCCAGCCAGACAGGGGATGCAACTAATGAAAAACTGTTTTTT. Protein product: CASQTGDATNEKLFF.

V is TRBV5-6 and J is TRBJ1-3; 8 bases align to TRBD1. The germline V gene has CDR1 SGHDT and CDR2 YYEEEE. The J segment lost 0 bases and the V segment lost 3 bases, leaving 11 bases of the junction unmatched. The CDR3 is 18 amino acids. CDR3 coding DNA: TGTGCCAGCAGCTGGGGACAGGATCGAGCCTACTCTGGAAACACCATATATTTT. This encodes CASSWGQDRAYSGNTIYF. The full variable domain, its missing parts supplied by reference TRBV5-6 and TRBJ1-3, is DAGVTQSPTHLIKTRGQQVTLRCSPKSGHDTVSWYQQALGQGPQFIFQYYEEEERQRGNFPDRFSGHQFPNYSSELNVNALLLGDSALYLCASSWGQDRAYSGNTIYFGEGSWLTVV.

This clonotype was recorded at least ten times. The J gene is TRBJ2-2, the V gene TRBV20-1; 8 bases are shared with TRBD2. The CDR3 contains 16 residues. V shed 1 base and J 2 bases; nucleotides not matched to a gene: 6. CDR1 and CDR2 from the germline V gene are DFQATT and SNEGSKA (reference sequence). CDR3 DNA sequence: TGCAGTGCTAGAGTAGCCGCGGGGGGTAACACCGGGGAGCTGTTTTTT. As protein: CSARVAAGGNTGELFF.

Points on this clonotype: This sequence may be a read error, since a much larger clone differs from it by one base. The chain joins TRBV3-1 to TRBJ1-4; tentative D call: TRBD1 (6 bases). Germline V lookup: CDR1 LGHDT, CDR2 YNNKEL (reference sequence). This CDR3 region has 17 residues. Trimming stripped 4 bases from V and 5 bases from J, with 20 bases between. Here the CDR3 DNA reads TGTGCCAGCAGCCGACCTCCTACAGGGCGACCGAATGAAAAACTGTTTTTT. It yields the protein CASSRPPTGRPNEKLFF.

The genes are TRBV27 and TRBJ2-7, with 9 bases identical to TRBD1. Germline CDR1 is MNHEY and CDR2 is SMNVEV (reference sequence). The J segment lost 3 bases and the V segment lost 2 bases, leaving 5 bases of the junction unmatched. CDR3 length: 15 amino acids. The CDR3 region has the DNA TGTGCCAGCAGTTTAGCCGGGACAGGGATCTACGAGCAGTACTTC. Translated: CASSLAGTGIYEQYF.

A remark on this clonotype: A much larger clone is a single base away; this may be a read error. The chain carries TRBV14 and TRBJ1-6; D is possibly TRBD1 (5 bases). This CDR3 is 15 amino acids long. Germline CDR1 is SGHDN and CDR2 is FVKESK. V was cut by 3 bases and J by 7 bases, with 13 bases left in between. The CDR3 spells CASSHPRAGNSPLHF. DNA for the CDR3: TGTGCCAGCAGCCACCCCCGGGCAGGGAATTCACCCCTCCACTTT.

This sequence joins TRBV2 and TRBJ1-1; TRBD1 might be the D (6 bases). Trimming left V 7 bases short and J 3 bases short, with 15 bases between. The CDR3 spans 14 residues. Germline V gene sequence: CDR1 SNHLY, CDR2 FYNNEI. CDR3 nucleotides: TGTGCCAGCAAGGGGGGGGCGGGGGACACTGAAGCTTTCTTT. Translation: CASKGGAGDTEAFF.

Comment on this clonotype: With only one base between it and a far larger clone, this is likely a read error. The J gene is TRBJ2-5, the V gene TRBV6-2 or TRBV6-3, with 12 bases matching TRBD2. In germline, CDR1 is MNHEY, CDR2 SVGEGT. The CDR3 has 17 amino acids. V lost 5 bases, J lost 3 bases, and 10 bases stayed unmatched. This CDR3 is CASSVELAGGEKETQYF. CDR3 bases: TGTGCCAGCAGTGTAGAACTAGCGGGAGGCGAAAAAGAGACCCAGTACTTC.

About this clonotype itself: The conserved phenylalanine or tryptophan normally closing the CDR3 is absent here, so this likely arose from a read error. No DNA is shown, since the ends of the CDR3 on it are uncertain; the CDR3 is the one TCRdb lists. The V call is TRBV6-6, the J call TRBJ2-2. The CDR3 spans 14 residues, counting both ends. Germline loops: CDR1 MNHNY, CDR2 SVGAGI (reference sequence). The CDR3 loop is CASSGMGLAGEPFL.

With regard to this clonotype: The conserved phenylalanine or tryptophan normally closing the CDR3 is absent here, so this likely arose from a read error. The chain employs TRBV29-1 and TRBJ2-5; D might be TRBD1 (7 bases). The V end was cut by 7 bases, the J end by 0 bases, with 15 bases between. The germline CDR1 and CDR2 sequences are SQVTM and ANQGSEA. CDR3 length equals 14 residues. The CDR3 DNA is TGCAGCGGTAACAGGGGCGGGAACCAAGAGACCCAGTACCTC. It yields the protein CSGNRGGNQETQYL.